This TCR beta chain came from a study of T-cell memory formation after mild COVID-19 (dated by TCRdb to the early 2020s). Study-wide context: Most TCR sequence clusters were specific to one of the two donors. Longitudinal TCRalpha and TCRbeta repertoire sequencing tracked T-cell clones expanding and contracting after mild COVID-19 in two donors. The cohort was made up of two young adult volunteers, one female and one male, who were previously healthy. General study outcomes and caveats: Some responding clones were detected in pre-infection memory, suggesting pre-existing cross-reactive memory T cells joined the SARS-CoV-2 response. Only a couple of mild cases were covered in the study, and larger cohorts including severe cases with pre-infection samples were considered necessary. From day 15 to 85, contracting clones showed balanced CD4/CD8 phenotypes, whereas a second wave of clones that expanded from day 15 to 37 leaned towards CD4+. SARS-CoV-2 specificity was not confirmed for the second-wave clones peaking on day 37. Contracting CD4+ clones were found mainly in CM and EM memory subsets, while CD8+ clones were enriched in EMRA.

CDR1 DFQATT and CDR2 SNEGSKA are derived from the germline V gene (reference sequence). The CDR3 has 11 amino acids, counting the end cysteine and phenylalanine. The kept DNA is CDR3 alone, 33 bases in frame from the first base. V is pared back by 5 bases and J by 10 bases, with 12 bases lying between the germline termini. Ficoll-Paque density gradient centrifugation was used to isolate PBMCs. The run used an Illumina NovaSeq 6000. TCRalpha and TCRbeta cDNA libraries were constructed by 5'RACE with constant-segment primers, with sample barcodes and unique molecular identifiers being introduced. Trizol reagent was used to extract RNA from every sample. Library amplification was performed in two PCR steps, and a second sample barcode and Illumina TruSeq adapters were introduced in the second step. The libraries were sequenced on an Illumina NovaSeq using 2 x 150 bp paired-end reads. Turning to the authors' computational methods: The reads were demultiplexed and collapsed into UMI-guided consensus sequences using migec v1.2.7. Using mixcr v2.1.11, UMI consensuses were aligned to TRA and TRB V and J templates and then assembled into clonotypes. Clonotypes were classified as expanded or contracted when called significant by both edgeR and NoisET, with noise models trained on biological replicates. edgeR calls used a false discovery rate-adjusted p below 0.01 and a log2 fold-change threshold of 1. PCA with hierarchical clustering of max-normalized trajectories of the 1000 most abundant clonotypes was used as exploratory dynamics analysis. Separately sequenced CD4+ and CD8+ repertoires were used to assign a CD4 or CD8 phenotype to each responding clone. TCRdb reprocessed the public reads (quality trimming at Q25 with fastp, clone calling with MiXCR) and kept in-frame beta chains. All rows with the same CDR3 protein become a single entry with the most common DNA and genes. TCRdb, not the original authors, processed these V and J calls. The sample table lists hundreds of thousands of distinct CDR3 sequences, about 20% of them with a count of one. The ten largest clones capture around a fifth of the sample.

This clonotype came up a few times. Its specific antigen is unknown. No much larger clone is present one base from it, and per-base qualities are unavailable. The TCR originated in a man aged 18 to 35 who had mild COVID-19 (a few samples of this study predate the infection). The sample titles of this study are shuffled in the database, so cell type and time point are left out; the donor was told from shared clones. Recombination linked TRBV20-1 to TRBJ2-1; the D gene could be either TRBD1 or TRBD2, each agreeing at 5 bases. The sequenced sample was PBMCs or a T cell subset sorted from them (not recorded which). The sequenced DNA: TGCAGTGCTTCCGGGGCGGTCGAGCAGTTCTTC. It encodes CSASGAVEQFF.